One sample yielded the 15 T cell receptor beta chains listed below, sequenced in a study of blood T cell repertoires in COVID-19. Only in-frame clones appear in the TCRdb table, and some are missing; sequencing was by immunoSEQ multiplex PCR. The table lists around 620,000 clones, 70% to 90% of them singletons. The sequencing input was peripheral blood. Receptors were obtained from a woman under 30 with acute or convalescent COVID-19.

V gene TRBV15 combines with J gene TRBJ2-1; perhaps TRBD1 as D (6 bases). This CDR3 has 14 residues. Germline CDR1 reads LNHNV; CDR2 reads YYDKDF (reference sequence). Trimming cost V 2 bases and J 7 bases, with 12 bases left between them. This CDR3 reads CATSRSGTSNEQFF. In DNA, the CDR3 is TGTGCCACCAGCAGATCCGGGACATCGAATGAGCAGTTCTTC.

The rearrangement links TRBV7-2 to TRBJ2-1; 16 nucleotides align to TRBD2. Germline CDR1 is SGHTA and CDR2 is FQGNSA. The CDR3 runs to 18 residues. V lost 1 base to trimming and J lost 7 bases; unmatched junction nucleotides: 7. CDR3 sequence (DNA): TGTGCCAGCAGCTTAGGAGGGACTAGCGGGGGGGCAGGAAATGAGCAGTTCTTC. This sequence encodes CASSLGGTSGGAGNEQFF.

V is TRBV11-2 and J is TRBJ2-1, with D perhaps TRBD1 (7 bases). V lost 2 bases and J lost 9, with 11 bases in between. The CDR3 runs 13 residues. CDR1 and CDR2 (germline): SGHAT, FQNNGV. The CDR3 sequence: CASSLHRGLEQFF. The CDR3 nucleotides are TGTGCCAGCAGCTTACACAGGGGACTTGAGCAGTTCTTC.

The chain carries TRBV19 and TRBJ1-4, with D uncertain. CDR1 is LNHDA and CDR2 is SQIVND in the germline V gene (reference sequence). V was pared by 3 bases and J by 4 bases, with 9 bases between. This CDR3 is 14 amino acids long. CDR3 nucleotide sequence: TGTGCCAGTAGTATGGTACGGTATAATGAAAAACTGTTTTTT. It is translated as CASSMVRYNEKLFF.

The chain joins TRBV6-5 to TRBJ1-4; possibly TRBD1 for D (5 bases). The CDR3 extends over 14 amino acids. Germline V CDR1 and CDR2: MNHEY, SVGAGI. Trimming removed 7 bases from V and 8 bases from J, with 17 bases in between. In DNA, the CDR3 is TGTGCCAGCAATTTTCGAAACAGGAAGGAAAAACTGTTTTTT. As protein: CASNFRNRKEKLFF.

This clone showed up just once. The genes are TRBV4-1 and TRBJ1-5, with 7 bases identical to TRBD1. The CDR3 runs to 13 residues. V shed 4 bases and J 5 bases; nucleotides not matched to a gene: 2. Germline-derived CDR1 and CDR2 are MGHRA and YSYEKL. CDR3 region: CASSLDRDQPQHF. The CDR3 DNA is TGCGCCAGCAGCCTCGACAGGGATCAGCCCCAGCATTTT.

As DNA, the CDR3 is TGCGCCAGCAGCCAGGCGGGCGGAGTGAACACTGAAGCTTTCTTT. Translating gives CASSQAGGVNTEAFF. This chain uses TRBV4-1 with TRBJ1-1; no definite D call. Germline V CDR1 and CDR2: MGHRA, YSYEKL. Trimming shortened V by 3 bases and J by 0 bases, and 11 bases separated the two germline ends. The CDR3 runs 15 residues.

The CDR3 spells CASSIAAGWHGYTF. CDR3 in DNA: TGTGCCAGTAGTATAGCGGCAGGGTGGCATGGCTACACCTTC. This chain joins TRBV19 and TRBJ1-2; perhaps TRBD1 as D (5 bases). Trimming removed 1 base at V and 6 bases at J, with 12 bases between. CDR3 size: 14 residues. Per the germline V gene, CDR1 is LNHDA and CDR2 is SQIVND (reference sequence).

This clone was seen more than once but under ten times. The chain links TRBV4-3 to TRBJ1-1; 7 nucleotides line up with TRBD1. The J segment lost 4 bases and the V segment lost 4 bases, leaving 9 bases of the junction unmatched. The CDR3 runs 15 residues. Germline V gives CDR1 LGHNA, CDR2 YSLEER. The CDR3 sequence is CASSPRDSVGTEAFF. The CDR3 coding sequence is TGCGCCAGCAGCCCCAGGGACAGTGTGGGCACTGAAGCTTTCTTT.

The CDR3: CASSAGQAGNQPQHF. CDR3 bases: TGTGCCAGCAGCGCGGGACAGGCCGGCAATCAGCCCCAGCATTTT. The chain links TRBV2 to TRBJ1-5; 8 nucleotides line up with TRBD1. After removal of 6 bases from V and 2 bases from J, the junction contained 6 bases not matched to a gene. CDR3 size: 15 residues. Germline V CDR1 and CDR2: SNHLY, FYNNEI.

V is TRBV21-1 and J is TRBJ2-7; TRBD1 reflects the table's D call only, with no check against the DNA. TRBV21-1 is a listed pseudogene. The CDR3 is 20 amino acids. DNA of the CDR3: TGTGCCAGCAGCCCGATGTACCGACAGGCCCAACTAATTATCGCCTACGAGCAGTACTTC. It codes for CASSPMYRQAQLIIAYEQYF.

The V call is TRBV4-3, the J call TRBJ2-3; a weak D match, TRBD2 (5 bases). Germline CDR1 is LGHNA and CDR2 is YSLEER. This CDR3 has 13 amino acids. V was cut by 1 base and J by 6 bases, with 8 bases left in between. The CDR3 region is CASSQGGGDTQYF. CDR3 DNA: TGCGCCAGCAGCCAAGGTGGCGGGGATACGCAGTATTTT.

The V gene is TRBV19, the J gene TRBJ2-1; TRBD2 agrees at 9 bases. This CDR3 is 15 amino acids long. The V and J ends lost 9 bases and 7 bases, in that order; junction bases with no gene match: 13. Germline-derived CDR1 and CDR2 are LNHDA and SQIVND (reference sequence). This CDR3 is CASQLISGGANEQFF. The CDR3 DNA reads TGTGCCAGCCAACTAATTAGCGGGGGTGCAAATGAGCAGTTCTTC.

The chain recombines TRBV6-5 with TRBJ1-1; tentative D call: TRBD1 (5 bases). This CDR3 has 14 residues. The germline CDR1 and CDR2 sequences are MNHEY and SVGAGI. V shed 7 bases and J shed 6 bases, with 18 bases lying between them. This CDR3 is CASTGGVLNAEAFF. The CDR3 DNA follows: TGTGCCAGCACCGGAGGGGTCCTAAACGCTGAAGCTTTCTTT.

The chain uses TRBV27 and TRBJ2-7; 8 bases are a match to TRBD1. Per the germline V gene, CDR1 is MNHEY and CDR2 is SMNVEV (reference sequence). Unmatched junction bases numbered 6, after V lost 6 bases and J lost 2 bases. The CDR3 runs 14 residues. For the CDR3, the DNA is TGTGCCAGCAGGGAGACAGGGGACCCCTACGAGCAGTACTTC. Translating it yields CASRETGDPYEQYF.